These T cell receptor beta chains were read from a single sample in a study of technical replicates of blood from several donors. Profiling relied on immunoSEQ multiplex PCR, and the TCRdb table lists in-frame clones only, not all of them. The table records fewer than 90,000 clones, around 94% of them present only once. Specimen: T cells isolated from PBMCs. The receptors were sampled from a human donor in good health. Both conserved end residues are part of each CDR3. The D gene is left open where the match is weak. Size is omitted from some rows. Given values are once, few, many or a class for expanded clones.

V	length	D	J	size	DNA	CDR3
TRBV9	15	TRBD1	TRBJ2-7	-	TGTGCCAGCAGCGTCCTTGCAGGGGGCGGTTACGAGCAGTACTTC	CASSVLAGGGYEQYF
TRBV7-9	11	-	TRBJ2-7	-	TGTGCCAGCAGTCCGTCCTACGAGCAGTACTTC	CASSPSYEQYF
TRBV6-7	12	-	TRBJ2-7	few	TGTGCCAGCAGTTACTCGGGCAGAGAGCAGTACTTC	CASSYSGREQYF
TRBV6-1	15	-	TRBJ2-7	-	TGTGCCAGCAGTGAAGGGTCCCCAACTACCTACGAGCAGTACTTC	CASSEGSPTTYEQYF
TRBV6-1	15	-	TRBJ2-7	-	TGTGCCAGCAGTGAATTGGCGGGTACGGGGAACGAGCAGTACTTC	CASSELAGTGNEQYF
TRBV2	13	TRBD1	TRBJ2-7	-	TGTGCCAGCAGTGAAAATGGGGACAGTAGGCAGTACTTC	CASSENGDSRQYF
TRBV14	9	-	TRBJ2-7	-	TGTGTTGGGCGCTCTTGGCAGTACTTC	CVGRSWQYF
TRBV9	14	-	TRBJ2-2	-	TGTGCCAGCAGCGTAGCAGCGAACACCGGGGAGCTGTTTTTT	CASSVAANTGELFF
TRBV7-3	16	-	TRBJ2-2	-	TGTGCCAGCAGCTTACGCCCCGACAGCAACACCGGGGAGCTGTTTTTT	CASSLRPDSNTGELFF
TRBV7-2	14	-	TRBJ1-5	-	TGTGCCAGCAGCTTAGCCCGCGGGGGGCAGCCCCAGCATTTT	CASSLARGGQPQHF
TRBV11-2	12	-	TRBJ2-7	-	TGTGCCAGCAGCTTTACAGTATACGAGCAGTACTTC	CASSFTVYEQYF
TRBV9	16	TRBD1	TRBJ2-7	-	TGTGCCAGCAGCGTAGGAGGGACAGGGGATTGGCACGAGCAGTACTTC	CASSVGGTGDWHEQYF
TRBV19	14	-	TRBJ2-1	-	TGTGCCAGTAGTATAGGTCTGGAGTACAATGAGCAGTTCTTC	CASSIGLEYNEQFF
TRBV28	17	TRBD2	TRBJ2-2	-	TGTGCCAGCAGGCCTGCTCTAGCGGGGACGAACACCGGGGAGCTGTTTTTT	CASRPALAGTNTGELFF
TRBV10-3	14	-	TRBJ2-7	-	TGTGCCATCAGTGAAAGACTTGGAAACTACGAGCAGTACTTC	CAISERLGNYEQYF
TRBV5-1	13	TRBD1	TRBJ2-7	-	TGCGCCAGCAGCGAGAGGACAGGGGTCGAGCAGTACTTC	CASSERTGVEQYF
TRBV28	15	-	TRBJ1-5	-	TGTGCCAGCAGTTTCCACAGACAACTCGAAGCGGCCCAGCATTTT	CASSFHRQLEAAQHF
TRBV28	14	TRBD2	TRBJ2-5	-	TGTGCCAGCAGTTTAGAGCGGGAGGTAGAGACCCAGTACTTC	CASSLEREVETQYF